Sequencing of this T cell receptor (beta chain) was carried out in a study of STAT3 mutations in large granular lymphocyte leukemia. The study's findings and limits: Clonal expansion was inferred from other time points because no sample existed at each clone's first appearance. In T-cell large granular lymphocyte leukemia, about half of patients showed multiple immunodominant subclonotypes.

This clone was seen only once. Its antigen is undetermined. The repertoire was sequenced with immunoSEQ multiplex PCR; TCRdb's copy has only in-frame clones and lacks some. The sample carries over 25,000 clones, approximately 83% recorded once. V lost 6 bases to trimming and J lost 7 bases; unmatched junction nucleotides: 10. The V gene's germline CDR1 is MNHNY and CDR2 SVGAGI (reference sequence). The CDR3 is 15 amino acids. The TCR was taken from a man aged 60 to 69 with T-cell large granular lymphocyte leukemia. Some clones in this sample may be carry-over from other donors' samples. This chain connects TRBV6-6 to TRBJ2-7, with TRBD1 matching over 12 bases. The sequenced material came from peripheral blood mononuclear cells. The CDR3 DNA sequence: TGTGCCAGCAGAAGATGGGGACAGGGGGCGCGGGAGCAGTACTTC. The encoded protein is CASRRWGQGAREQYF.